The 18 T cell receptor beta chains presented below share a single source sample, sequenced in a study of tumor and adjacent non-tumor tissue in lung cancer. TCRbeta libraries were built with three rounds of nested PCR, modified from ARM-PCR. From the multiplex PCR reads, TCRdb called clonotypes with MiXCR, one entry per CDR3 protein. Seen here are about 60,000 distinct CDR3 sequences, over 60% observed once, and the top ten hold 32%. The template was RNA from unsorted bulk tissue. This non-tumor lung sample came from over 3 cm beyond the tumor edge. Sequencing was done on a sample of distant non-tumor lung tissue. The receptors here all came from a man in his 70s with non-small cell lung cancer.

This sequence joins TRBV11-2 and TRBJ1-1; 8 bases align to TRBD1. CDR1 and CDR2 (germline): SGHAT, FQNNGV. The CDR3 has 13 amino acids. CDR3 residues: CTGNFGQGTEAFF. CDR3 coding DNA: TGTACCGGCAACTTCGGACAGGGCACTGAAGCTTTCTTT.

This clonotype is labeled large (0.1 to 1%). V is TRBV5-4 and J is TRBJ2-1; 10 bases are a match to TRBD2. Losses at the gene ends were 4 bases for V and 4 bases for J; bases not matched to a gene: 8. CDR1 is SGHNT and CDR2 is YYREEE in the germline V gene (reference sequence). The CDR3 is 16 residues long. The CDR3 DNA reads as TGTGCCAGCAGCAGGGCGAGCGGGGGGGAGTACAATGAGCAGTTCTTC. It specifies CASSRASGGEYNEQFF.

This clonotype occurred a few times. The rearrangement links TRBV14 to TRBJ2-5, with D perhaps being TRBD1 or TRBD2 (6 bases each). Germline V gives CDR1 SGHDN, CDR2 FVKESK. Trimming took 3 bases from V and 4 from J, leaving 15 bases between them. The CDR3 length is 15 residues. DNA for the CDR3: TGTGCCAGCAGCCACGCGGGACAACGAAGAGAGACCCAGTACTTC. This gives the protein CASSHAGQRRETQYF.

V and J are TRBV7-9 and TRBJ2-1; no reliable D call. Trimming took off 3 bases at V and 6 bases at J, with 6 bases between the two ends. The germline V gene has CDR1 SEHNR and CDR2 FQNEAQ (reference sequence). The CDR3 consists of 12 residues. The chain's CDR3 is CASSLDANEQFF. The DNA of the CDR3 is TGTGCCAGCAGCTTGGACGCCAATGAGCAGTTCTTC. Full variable domain (remainder filled in from reference TRBV7-9 and TRBJ2-1): DTGVSQNPRHKITKRGQNVTFRCDPISEHNRLYWYRQTLGQGPEFLTYFQNEAQLEKSRLLSDRFSAERPKGSFSTLEIQRTEQGDSAMYLCASSLDANEQFFGPGTRLTVL.

Of note for this clonotype: This CDR3 fails to terminate in the conserved phenylalanine or tryptophan, so it likely reflects a read error. This chain uses TRBV4-2 with TRBJ2-7; 7 bases fit TRBD2. CDR1 is LGHNA, CDR2 YNFKEQ, per germline. The length of the CDR3 is 15 residues. This chain's CDR3 is CLSSQVSSGPYEQYL. As DNA, the CDR3 is TGTCTCAGCAGCCAAGTGTCTAGCGGACCCTACGAGCAGTACTTG.

As regards this clonotype: The junction departs from the called germline gene at one end, perhaps through a read error. The CDR3 sequence is CASSSLVSTNTQYF. The DNA of the CDR3 is TGTGCCAGCAGTTCACTGGTGAGCACAAATACGCAGTATTTT. The chain employs TRBV11-2 and TRBJ2-3, with D uncertain. The germline CDR1 and CDR2 sequences are SGHAT and FQNNGV. The CDR3 spans 14 residues.

A note on this clonotype: An end of the junction differs from the germline gene, which may be a read error. This rearrangement joins TRBV28 to TRBJ1-1; D gene unclear. Germline values: CDR1 MDHEN, CDR2 SYDVKM. CDR3 length: 13 residues. CDR3 sequence: CASQPSVSTEVFF. DNA for the CDR3: TGTGCCAGCCAACCTTCCGTGAGTACTGAAGTTTTCTTT.

This clonotype has a count of ten or more. The chain combines TRBV5-5 with TRBJ2-4, with D perhaps TRBD1 (5 bases). Looked up from germline, CDR1 is SGHKS and CDR2 is YYEKEE (reference sequence). V was trimmed by 0 bases and J by 6 bases, leaving 10 bases between them. The CDR3 runs to 14 residues. The chain's CDR3 is CASSLDAGLNIQYF. For the CDR3, the DNA is TGTGCCAGCAGCTTGGATGCAGGGTTAAACATTCAGTACTTC.

Only a few counts were recorded for this clonotype. The rearrangement links TRBV7-9 to TRBJ2-7; TRBD1 matches 7 bases. The V and J ends lost 8 bases and 2 bases, in that order; junction bases with no gene match: 6. There are 13 residues in the CDR3. The germline V gene has CDR1 SEHNR and CDR2 FQNEAQ (reference sequence). The chain's CDR3 is CASGGQGAYEQYF. Written as DNA, the CDR3 is TGTGCCAGCGGGGGCCAGGGGGCCTACGAGCAGTACTTC.

The chain uses TRBV29-1 and TRBJ2-1; tentatively, D is TRBD1 or TRBD2 (5 bases each). Trimming stripped 4 bases from V and 7 bases from J, with 17 bases between. CDR1 and CDR2 from the germline V gene are SQVTM and ANQGSEA. The CDR3 totals 14 residues. As DNA, the CDR3 is TGCAGCGTTGGGGACCGGGGCAAGGGTAATGAGCAGTTCTTC. Translated, it gives CSVGDRGKGNEQFF.

The chain employs TRBV9 and TRBJ2-7; D perhaps matches TRBD1 (6 bases). The germline CDR1 and CDR2 sequences are SGDLS and YYNGEE. The CDR3 consists of 15 residues. Trimming took off 0 bases at V and 2 bases at J, with 12 bases between the two ends. The CDR3 reads CASSVDGTPTYEQYF. The DNA of the CDR3 is TGTGCCAGCAGCGTAGACGGGACACCTACCTACGAGCAGTACTTC.

Concerning this clonotype: At one end the junction does not follow the germline gene, possibly because of a read error. The chain carries TRBV11-2 and TRBJ2-1; weak D call: TRBD1 (6 bases). From germline, CDR1 is SGHAT and CDR2 FQNNGV. The CDR3 length is 15 residues. CDR3 region: CASSSWTASCNEQFF. In nucleotides, the CDR3 is TGTGCCAGCAGCTCGTGGACAGCCTCCTGCAATGAGCAGTTCTTC.

This clonotype was detected a few times. This sequence may be a read error, since a much larger clone differs from it by one base. The rearrangement joins TRBV6-5 to TRBJ1-1; no reliable D call. In germline, CDR1 is MNHEY, CDR2 SVGAGI. The CDR3 is 13 amino acids. The CDR3 coding sequence is TGTACCAGCAGTGGCAGTCGAGACACTGAAGCTTTCTTT. Its translation is CTSSGSRDTEAFF.

About this clonotype itself: Germline and junction disagree at one end, which may indicate a read error. The chain has TRBV12-3 or TRBV12-4 and TRBJ2-3; maybe TRBD2 (5 bases). CDR3 size: 14 residues. CDR3 nucleotides: TGTGCCAGCAGTTTGCGCCCTGAGAGGGATACGCAGTGTTTT. Residues: CASSLRPERDTQCF.

Ten or more counts support this clonotype. This chain connects TRBV14 to TRBJ1-2; no clear D gene. The CDR3 loop spans 13 amino acids. Trimming pared 0 bases from V and 4 bases from J, leaving 6 bases between. Germline loops: CDR1 SGHDN, CDR2 FVKESK. The CDR3 protein is CASSQEHSYGYTF. The CDR3 region has the DNA TGTGCCAGCAGCCAAGAACACAGCTATGGCTACACCTTC.

About this clonotype: This sequence may be a read error, since a much larger clone differs from it by one base. The V call is TRBV5-5, the J call TRBJ1-1; tentative D call: TRBD1 (5 bases). The germline CDR1 and CDR2 sequences are SGHKS and YYEKEE (reference sequence). The CDR3 sequence is 15 residues long. DNA for the CDR3: TGTGCCAGCAGCTTCTCGGGTCAGGGAGGCACTGAAACTTTCTTT. Amino acid sequence: CASSFSGQGGTETFF.

Only one count was recorded for this clonotype. The conserved phenylalanine or tryptophan normally closing the CDR3 is absent here, so this likely arose from a read error. The chain couples TRBV6-5 to TRBJ2-2, with TRBD2 matching over 11 bases. Germline CDR1 and CDR2: MNHEY and SVGAGI. This CDR3 has 18 amino acids. V lost 3 bases, J lost 1 base, and 7 bases stayed unmatched. DNA of the CDR3: TGTGCCAGCAGTTATCTAGCGGGAGGTGCCATGAACACCGGGGAGCTGTTTACT. It yields the protein CASSYLAGGAMNTGELFT.

This clonotype was recorded only once. Compared with germline, one end of the junction differs, possibly owing to a read error. The genes are TRBV5-1 and TRBJ2-5; D is tentatively TRBD1 or TRBD2 (6 bases each). This CDR3 region has 15 residues. Germline loops: CDR1 SGHRS, CDR2 YFSETQ. The CDR3, as DNA: TGCGCCAACAGAATGGGGGGCTATTTGTCAGAGATCCAGTACTTC. The encoded protein is CANRMGGYLSEIQYF.